Each of the 8 T cell receptor beta chains below was sequenced from the same sample in a study of T cells after yellow fever vaccination. TCRdb independently ran MiXCR on the 5' RACE reads; one entry per CDR3 protein. The data show about 160,000 distinct CDR3 sequences, 6% to 7.5% seen once. Specimen: CD4+ T cells sorted from PBMCs, collected 4 to 6 days after the first yellow fever vaccination. Every receptor here comes from a man aged 18 to 29 who received the YFV17D yellow fever vaccine.

The V and J genes are TRBV24-1 and TRBJ2-1; D may be TRBD1 or TRBD2 (6 bases each). V was trimmed by 8 bases and J by 12 bases, leaving 19 bases between them. CDR3 length equals 13 residues. The V gene's germline CDR1 is KGHDR and CDR2 SFDVKD. CDR3 bases: TGTGCCACCATGGGGGGCGCACCTTCCAGGCAGTTCTTC. Protein: CATMGGAPSRQFF.

This chain joins TRBV5-1 and TRBJ1-2, with TRBD1 as a possible D gene (5 bases). This CDR3 region has 14 residues. Germline V gene data show CDR1 as SGHRS and CDR2 as YFSETQ. Trimming pared 0 bases from V and 4 bases from J, leaving 10 bases between. CDR3 residues: CASSLGTRIYGYTF. The CDR3 nucleotides read TGCGCCAGCAGCTTGGGGACAAGGATCTATGGCTACACCTTC.

The table lists this clonotype with many counts. The genes are TRBV4-3 and TRBJ1-4; possible D gene TRBD1, 6 bases. CDR1 and CDR2 from the germline V gene are LGHNA and YSLEER. The CDR3 loop spans 17 amino acids. With 3 bases removed from V and 4 bases from J, the gap between germline ends came to 18 bases. CDR3 loop: CASSHTTNRESNEKLFF. The CDR3 DNA reads as TGCGCCAGCAGCCACACAACAAACAGGGAGAGTAATGAAAAACTGTTTTTT.

The chain recombines TRBV12-3 or TRBV12-4 with TRBJ1-3, with D tentatively TRBD1 (5 bases). V was cut by 0 bases and J by 0 bases, with 9 bases left in between. CDR3 length: 16 amino acids. The CDR3 DNA reads TGTGCCAGCAGTTTAGCGCTAAGGGGCTCTGGAAACACCATATATTTT. Protein product: CASSLALRGSGNTIYF.

In its sample, this clonotype was seen many times. The rearrangement joins TRBV7-2 to TRBJ2-3; the match to TRBD2 covers 7 bases. With 8 bases clipped from V and 3 bases from J, the junction kept 8 bases outside the gene matches. CDR3 length: 14 amino acids. Germline assignment: CDR1 SGHTA and CDR2 FQGNSA. This CDR3 is CASPGGSGTDTQYF. The CDR3, as DNA: TGTGCCAGCCCCGGTGGTAGCGGGACAGATACGCAGTATTTT.

V and J are TRBV10-1 and TRBJ2-7, with D tentatively TRBD1 or TRBD2 (5 bases each). The germline V gene has CDR1 WNHNN and CDR2 SYGVQD (reference sequence). This CDR3 region has 17 residues. With 8 bases removed from V and 2 bases from J, the gap between germline ends came to 25 bases. DNA of the CDR3: TGCGCCAGCGGCGGCGGGCCCCGGGACCTCAAGACCTACGAGCAGTACGTC. It encodes CASGGGPRDLKTYEQYV.

This clonotype showed up many times. This chain joins TRBV29-1 and TRBJ1-1; weak D call: TRBD1 (6 bases). V was shortened by 4 bases and J by 5 bases, with 17 bases between the two germline ends. The CDR3 sequence is 14 residues long. Germline V CDR1 and CDR2: SQVTM, ANQGSEA. CDR3 sequence (DNA): TGCAGCGTTGGTCACAGGGTCGCGGCGACTGAAGCTTTCTTT. This sequence encodes CSVGHRVAATEAFF.

About this clonotype: A single base separates this from a much larger clone, so it may be a read error. The chain links TRBV12-3 or TRBV12-4 to TRBJ2-1; the D gene is possibly TRBD1 (5 bases). Trimming stripped 6 bases from V and 6 bases from J, with 18 bases between. CDR3 length equals 15 residues. The CDR3, as DNA: TGTGCCAGCAGACCGACAGTGGGTAGAGGCAATGAGCAGTTCTTC. Amino acid sequence: CASRPTVGRGNEQFF.